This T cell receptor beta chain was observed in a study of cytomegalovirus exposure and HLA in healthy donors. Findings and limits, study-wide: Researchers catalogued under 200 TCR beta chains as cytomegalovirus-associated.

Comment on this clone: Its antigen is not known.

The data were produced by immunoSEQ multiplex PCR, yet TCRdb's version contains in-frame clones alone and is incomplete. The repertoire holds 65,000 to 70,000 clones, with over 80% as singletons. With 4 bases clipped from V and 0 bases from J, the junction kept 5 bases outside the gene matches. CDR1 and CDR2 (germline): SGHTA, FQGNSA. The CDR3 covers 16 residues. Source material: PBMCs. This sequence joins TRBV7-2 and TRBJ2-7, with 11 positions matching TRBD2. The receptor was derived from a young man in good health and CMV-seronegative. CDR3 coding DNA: TGTGCCAGCAGCTGGACTAGCGGGTTGAGCTCCTACGAGCAGTACTTC. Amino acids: CASSWTSGLSSYEQYF.